The clone carrying this TCR beta chain was seen only once. The CDR3 has 15 residues. V lost 1 base, J lost 0 bases, and 7 bases lay in between. Germline V gives CDR1 MNHEY, CDR2 SMNVEV (reference sequence). Clones were sequenced by immunoSEQ multiplex PCR, and TCRdb holds only the in-frame ones, with some missing. The table has about 170,000 clones, 80% to 90% seen once. The data belong to a study of control samples from healthy donors and cancer patients. The sample consisted of blood. The sequence was collected from a man aged 25 to 40 in good health. The chain couples TRBV27 to TRBJ1-5; D uncertain. CDR3 sequence: CASSLWGDSNQPQHF. CDR3 coding DNA: TGTGCCAGCAGTTTATGGGGAGATAGCAATCAGCCCCAGCATTTT.